Each of the 22 T cell receptor beta chains below was sequenced from the same sample in a study of cytomegalovirus exposure and HLA in healthy donors. This PCR relied on a set of 60 Vbeta primers and 13 Jbeta primers. The method was immunoSEQ multiplex PCR; TCRdb's version includes in-frame clones alone and lacks a portion of them. The repertoire holds around 170,000 clones, with roughly 80% as singletons. Sequenced: PBMCs. All receptors derive from a man aged 40-55 years in good health and CMV-seropositive.

V is TRBV7-3 and J is TRBJ2-1; D not certain. The CDR3 spans 12 residues. From germline, CDR1 is SGHTA and CDR2 FQGTGA. Trimming took off 3 bases at V and 9 bases at J, with 9 bases between the two ends. The CDR3 sequence: CASSFTPGEQFF. In nucleotides, the CDR3 is TGTGCCAGCAGCTTCACTCCGGGTGAGCAGTTCTTC.

The chain uses TRBV7-2 and TRBJ2-5, with TRBD2 matching 13 bases. Germline trimming cut 3 bases from V and 5 bases from J; bases unmatched to any gene: 6. The CDR3 spans 16 residues. The germline V gene encodes CDR1 SGHTA and CDR2 FQGNSA. CDR3 DNA: TGTGCCAGCAGCTTTGGACTAGCGGGGGCGGGGGAGACCCAGTACTTC. Amino acids: CASSFGLAGAGETQYF.

The chain joins TRBV6-1 to TRBJ2-2, with 10 nucleotides matching TRBD2. The CDR3 contains 16 residues. CDR1 and CDR2 (germline): MNHNS, SASEGT. After removal of 1 base from V and 1 base from J, the junction contained 0 bases not matched to a gene. This CDR3 reads CASSEGTSGNTGELFF. The CDR3 nucleotides read TGTGCCAGCAGTGAAGGGACTAGCGGGAACACCGGGGAGCTGTTTTTT.

The chain employs TRBV25-1 and TRBJ2-5; TRBD1 agrees at 9 bases. The CDR3 is 13 amino acids. In germline, CDR1 is MGHDK, CDR2 SYGVNS. With 7 bases clipped from V and 5 bases from J, the junction kept 5 bases outside the gene matches. The CDR3 nucleotides are TGTGCCAGCACACAGGGGGCAGGGGAGACCCAGTACTTC. As protein: CASTQGAGETQYF.

This sequence joins TRBV30 and TRBJ2-5; D gene ambiguous. This CDR3 is built from 14 residues. Trimming pared 4 bases from V and 3 bases from J, leaving 15 bases between. CDR1 GTSNPN and CDR2 SVGIG come from the germline V gene (reference sequence). CDR3 sequence (DNA): TGTGCCTGGACCCCCCTAGGAGCCAAAGAGACCCAGTACTTC. Protein product: CAWTPLGAKETQYF.

This clone was picked up one time. The chain has TRBV27 and TRBJ2-4; 7 nucleotides agree with TRBD1. The length of the CDR3 is 18 residues. Trimming took 4 bases from V and 0 from J; bases not matched to a gene: 12. Germline CDR1 reads MNHEY; CDR2 reads SMNVEV (reference sequence). CDR3 coding DNA: TGTGCCAGCAGTTCCCCCATTAGACAGGGTCTAGCCAAAAACATTCAGTACTTC. Translating gives CASSSPIRQGLAKNIQYF.

CDR3 in amino acids: CASSQGSRRGGADTQYF. CDR3 DNA sequence: TGTGCCAGCAGCCAAGGATCTCGGCGGGGGGGCGCAGATACGCAGTATTTT. The chain is built from TRBV4-2 and TRBJ2-3, with 9 bases that match TRBD2. Germline V lookup: CDR1 LGHNA, CDR2 YNFKEQ. The V segment lost 1 base and the J segment 4 bases; nucleotides outside the gene matches: 9. The CDR3 contains 17 residues.

In DNA, the CDR3 is TGCGCCAGCAGCCAGATAGACAGGGATACCTACGAGCAGTACTTC. Residues: CASSQIDRDTYEQYF. The chain uses TRBV4-1 and TRBJ2-7; TRBD1 agrees at 7 bases. Germline V lookup: CDR1 MGHRA, CDR2 YSYEKL. The CDR3 loop spans 15 amino acids. With V trimmed by 3 bases and J by 2 bases, 7 bases remained unmatched.

The rearrangement joins TRBV5-1 to TRBJ2-7; 7 bases are shared with TRBD1. In germline, CDR1 is SGHRS, CDR2 YFSETQ. The V gene end was trimmed by 4 bases and the J gene end by 3 bases; junction bases not matched to a gene: 10. There are 15 residues in the CDR3. This CDR3 is CASSPIGQGVYEQYF. For the CDR3, the DNA is TGCGCCAGCAGCCCCATCGGGCAGGGGGTCTACGAGCAGTACTTC.

This chain's CDR3 is CASTTGTGAHEQYF. The CDR3 DNA reads as TGTGCCAGCACCACCGGGACAGGGGCCCACGAGCAGTACTTC. The V and J genes are TRBV6-5 and TRBJ2-7, with TRBD1 matching over 10 bases. J lost 5 bases, V lost 7 bases, and 8 bases had no gene match. Germline V CDR1 and CDR2: MNHEY, SVGAGI. The CDR3 has 14 amino acids.

The genes are TRBV19 and TRBJ2-7, with 9 positions matching TRBD1. The CDR3 length is 12 residues. The V segment lost 5 bases and the J segment 5 bases; nucleotides outside the gene matches: 1. Per germline, CDR1 LNHDA and CDR2 SQIVND (reference sequence). The CDR3 nucleotides read TGTGCCAGTAGTCGGGACAGGGACGAGCAGTACTTC. Encoded protein: CASSRDRDEQYF.

The chain has TRBV15 and TRBJ2-1, with D maybe TRBD2 (6 bases). Germline CDR1 is LNHNV and CDR2 is YYDKDF (reference sequence). The CDR3 has 12 residues. The V gene lost 7 bases and the J gene lost 8 bases, with 12 bases spanning the gap. The CDR3 bases are TGTGCCACCACCCTGGGGGGACATGAGCAGTTCTTC. Residues: CATTLGGHEQFF.

The chain carries TRBV11-3 and TRBJ2-2, with D possibly being TRBD1 (6 bases). The CDR3 loop spans 16 amino acids. Deletions cut 5 bases from V and 0 bases from J, with 13 bases between. Germline CDR1 and CDR2: SGHNT and YENEEA. Here the CDR3 DNA reads TGTGCCAGCAGCCCCCCAGCAGGGGCGAACACCGGGGAGCTGTTTTTT. This codes for CASSPPAGANTGELFF.

For the CDR3, the DNA is TGTGCCAGCAGTTTCGGCCCTAGCGGGGGGGCGGATGAGACCCAGTACTTC. Amino acids: CASSFGPSGGADETQYF. The chain combines TRBV28 with TRBJ2-5, with TRBD2 identical over 12 bases. CDR3 length: 17 residues. V was clipped by 3 bases and J by 5 bases; unmatched bases: 10. Germline lookup yields CDR1 MDHEN and CDR2 SYDVKM. Variable domain in full (rest from reference TRBV28 and TRBJ2-5): DVKVTQSSRYLVKRTGEKVFLECVQDMDHENMFWYRQDPGLGLRLIYFSYDVKMKEKGDIPEGYSVSREKKERFSLILESASTNQTSMYLCASSFGPSGGADETQYFGPGTRLLVL.

The genes are TRBV5-6 and TRBJ1-6; 8 bases match TRBD1. The J segment lost 8 bases and the V segment lost 4 bases, leaving 8 bases of the junction unmatched. The CDR3 runs 15 residues. The germline V gene encodes CDR1 SGHDT and CDR2 YYEEEE. The CDR3 loop is CASSGRTGSDSPLHF. CDR3 coding DNA: TGTGCCAGCAGCGGGAGGACAGGGAGCGATTCACCCCTCCACTTT.

This sequence joins TRBV9 and TRBJ2-7; a possible D gene is TRBD2 (6 bases). The germline V and J ends were trimmed by 1 base and 2 bases, with 10 bases remaining between them. Germline CDR1 is SGDLS and CDR2 is YYNGEE. The CDR3 consists of 14 residues. The CDR3 coding sequence is TGTGCCAGCAGCGTATTTGGCGGGGCCTACGAGCAGTACTTC. Residues: CASSVFGGAYEQYF.

The chain joins TRBV30 to TRBJ1-5; 7 bases match TRBD1. CDR1 and CDR2 from the germline V gene are GTSNPN and SVGIG (reference sequence). The trim removed 6 bases at V and 0 bases at J, leaving 5 bases unmatched. The CDR3 has 14 amino acids. For the CDR3, the DNA is TGTGCCTGCCAGGGGGTAGATAGCAATCAGCCCCAGCATTTT. Translated: CACQGVDSNQPQHF.

This chain links TRBV27 with TRBJ2-7; the match to TRBD2 covers 7 bases. CDR3 length equals 15 residues. The germline V gene encodes CDR1 MNHEY and CDR2 SMNVEV (reference sequence). With V trimmed by 6 bases and J by 0 bases, 8 bases remained unmatched. CDR3 DNA: TGTGCCAGCAGCGGGGGTGGCGGGGGCTCCTACGAGCAGTACTTC. Translated, it gives CASSGGGGGSYEQYF.

The genes are TRBV13 and TRBJ2-3, with no clear D. The V end was cut by 3 bases, the J end by 4 bases, with 5 bases between. CDR3 length equals 12 residues. Per germline, CDR1 PRHDT and CDR2 FYEKMQ (reference sequence). CDR3 in amino acids: CASSLAADTQYF. The CDR3, as DNA: TGTGCCAGCAGCTTGGCGGCAGATACGCAGTATTTT.

The CDR3 DNA is TGCGCCAGCAGCCAAGATAGGACAGGGCAGCACTATGGCTACACCTTC. Translated, it gives CASSQDRTGQHYGYTF. V usage is TRBV4-3 and J usage is TRBJ1-2, with 8 bases identical to TRBD1. The CDR3 has 16 amino acids. V lost 0 bases and J lost 3; bases outside the gene matches: 6. The V gene's germline CDR1 is LGHNA and CDR2 YSLEER.

This clone was found a few times. J is TRBJ2-1 and V is TRBV19; TRBD2 is a possible D gene (7 bases). This CDR3 has 16 amino acids. CDR1 is LNHDA and CDR2 is SQIVND in the germline V gene (reference sequence). V was trimmed by 5 bases and J by 5 bases, leaving 19 bases between them. For the CDR3, the DNA is TGTGCCAGTAGTCCCGGGGGGCGGCTTACGGACAATGAGCAGTTCTTC. It specifies CASSPGGRLTDNEQFF. Combining the CDR3 with reference TRBV19 and TRBJ2-1 gives the whole variable domain DGGITQSPKYLFRKEGQNVTLSCEQNLNHDAMYWYRQDPGQGLRLIYYSQIVNDFQKGDIAEGYSVSREKKESFPLTVTSAQKNPTAFYLCASSPGGRLTDNEQFFGPGTRLTVL.

The rearrangement links TRBV2 to TRBJ2-2; TRBD1 matches 8 bases. Trimming cost V 9 bases and J 7 bases; bases outside gene matches: 10. There are 14 residues in the CDR3. Germline loops: CDR1 SNHLY, CDR2 FYNNEI. The chain's CDR3 is CASAQGARGGELFF. In nucleotides, the CDR3 is TGTGCCAGTGCCCAGGGGGCGAGGGGCGGGGAGCTGTTTTTT.